The clone carrying this T cell receptor (beta chain) was counted many times. The data belong to a study of HIV-infected patients and healthy controls. TCRdb fed the 5' RACE reads into MiXCR, producing one record per CDR3 protein. Of fewer than 20,000 distinct CDR3 sequences listed, approximately 18% are singletons. V dropped 7 bases and J dropped 3; count of bases not matched to a gene: 3. Germline CDR1 WSHSY, CDR2 SAAADI. The CDR3 runs to 14 residues. The sequenced sample was CD8+ T cells from blood. This receptor was taken from a human donor in good health. The rearrangement joins TRBV10-2 to TRBJ2-4, with 10 bases aligning to TRBD2. The CDR3 loop is CASTSSGGKNIQYF. In nucleotides, the CDR3 is TGCGCCAGCACTTCTAGCGGGGGCAAAAACATTCAGTACTTC.